Each of the 23 T cell receptor beta chains below was sequenced from the same sample in a study of blood T cell repertoires in COVID-19 (dated by TCRdb to the early 2020s). Library prep was done by the immunoSEQ multiplex PCR assay. TCRdb limited this immuneACCESS table to in-frame rearrangements with V and J called. A share of clones is missing; checked studies link under half to unresolved V genes, and the rest is unexplained. For this sample there are approximately 74,000 clones; around four fifths appear just once. Over 2% of the sample is held by the ten biggest clonotypes. The sequenced sample was peripheral blood. All receptors derive from a man older than 75 with active or convalescent COVID-19.

This clone appeared a single time. This sequence joins TRBV27 and TRBJ2-1; 11 bases agree with TRBD2. This CDR3 has 15 residues. The germline CDR1 and CDR2 sequences are MNHEY and SMNVEV (reference sequence). After removal of 5 bases from V and 6 bases from J, the junction contained 6 bases not matched to a gene. CDR3 loop: CASSPLAGVTNEQFF. The CDR3 coding sequence is TGTGCCAGCAGTCCACTAGCGGGGGTGACCAATGAGCAGTTCTTC.

The rearrangement joins TRBV5-1 to TRBJ2-1, with D uncertain. The CDR3 is 15 amino acids. The V and J ends lost 5 bases and 0 bases respectively, with 12 bases between them. Germline assignment: CDR1 SGHRS and CDR2 YFSETQ. The CDR3 is CASRPDISSYNEQFF. DNA of the CDR3: TGCGCCAGCAGACCTGACATCTCCTCCTACAATGAGCAGTTCTTC.

This clone appeared once. This chain connects TRBV19 to TRBJ2-3, with 9 bases fitting TRBD2. Unmatched junction bases numbered 2, after V lost 4 bases and J lost 0 bases. This CDR3 is built from 15 residues. Per germline, CDR1 LNHDA and CDR2 SQIVND (reference sequence). The CDR3 reads CASSTGLASTDTQYF. DNA for the CDR3: TGTGCCAGTAGTACCGGACTAGCGAGCACAGATACGCAGTATTTT.

CDR3 in DNA: TGTGCCAGCAGCATCCTCGGGTCGGGCACAGATACGCAGTATTTT. As protein: CASSILGSGTDTQYF. The rearrangement joins TRBV5-4 to TRBJ2-3, with D unclear. Germline CDR1 and CDR2: SGHNT and YYREEE (reference sequence). V dropped 4 bases and J dropped 1 base, with 13 bases sitting between them. There are 15 residues in the CDR3.

V is TRBV6-2 or TRBV6-3 and J is TRBJ2-7; 13 nucleotides align to TRBD2. The CDR3 loop spans 17 amino acids. CDR1 and CDR2 (germline): MNHEY, SVGEGT. V lost 1 base, J lost 4 bases, and 7 bases stayed unmatched. CDR3 residues: CASSYFWTSGSVYEQYF. CDR3 DNA sequence: TGTGCCAGCAGTTACTTTTGGACTAGCGGGAGTGTATACGAGCAGTACTTC.

The CDR3 region is CASSLSNGVTYEQYF. For the CDR3, the DNA is TGTGCCAGCAGTTTATCGAACGGGGTAACCTACGAGCAGTACTTC. The chain recombines TRBV27 with TRBJ2-7; possibly TRBD2 for D (5 bases). The length of the CDR3 is 15 residues. V was pared by 0 bases and J by 2 bases, with 11 bases between. The germline V gene encodes CDR1 MNHEY and CDR2 SMNVEV (reference sequence).

The rearrangement joins TRBV29-1 to TRBJ1-3; no firm D call. Germline CDR1 is SQVTM and CDR2 is ANQGSEA. The CDR3 covers 11 residues. The V gene lost 5 bases and the J gene lost 0 bases, with 2 bases spanning the gap. The CDR3 here is CSVLSGNTIYF. In DNA, the CDR3 is TGCAGCGTTCTCTCTGGAAACACCATATATTTT.

The J gene is TRBJ2-4, the V gene TRBV2; TRBD2 matches at 7 bases. The CDR3 has 13 amino acids. CDR1 is SNHLY, CDR2 FYNNEI, per germline. The V and J ends lost 7 bases and 8 bases, in that order; junction bases with no gene match: 8. This chain's CDR3 is CASMGGVGDIQYF. For the CDR3, the DNA is TGTGCCAGCATGGGGGGGGTAGGGGACATTCAGTACTTC.

This rearrangement joins TRBV5-4 to TRBJ2-2; 9 nucleotides match TRBD1. The CDR3 totals 15 residues. Per germline, CDR1 SGHNT and CDR2 YYREEE (reference sequence). Trimming took 5 bases from V and 3 from J; bases not matched to a gene: 5. The CDR3 sequence is CASRPGQGHTGELFF. For the CDR3, the DNA is TGTGCCAGCAGGCCGGGACAGGGACACACCGGGGAGCTGTTTTTT.

The chain combines TRBV7-9 with TRBJ1-4; weak D call: TRBD1 (6 bases). The ends were cut back, 1 base at V and 4 bases at J, with 7 bases in the middle. The CDR3 has 14 amino acids. Germline V CDR1 and CDR2: SEHNR, FQNEAQ (reference sequence). The CDR3 DNA is TGTGCCAGCAGCTTAGACAGGGTTAATGAAAAACTGTTTTTT. Translating it yields CASSLDRVNEKLFF.

The chain couples TRBV6-4 to TRBJ2-2; 12 bases fit TRBD2. Germline V CDR1 and CDR2: MRHNA, SNTAGT. There are 16 residues in the CDR3. V shed 6 bases and J 7 bases; nucleotides not matched to a gene: 9. DNA of the CDR3: TGTGCCAGCAGCCTAGACGGACTAGCGGGACGCGGGGAGCTGTTTTTT. Translated, it gives CASSLDGLAGRGELFF.

This chain uses TRBV5-1 with TRBJ1-1, with TRBD1 matching 7 bases. This CDR3 is built from 14 residues. The V and J ends lost 4 bases and 2 bases, in that order; junction bases with no gene match: 5. The germline V gene has CDR1 SGHRS and CDR2 YFSETQ. CDR3 amino acids: CASSVRDRNTEAFF. CDR3 sequence (DNA): TGCGCCAGCAGCGTCCGGGACAGAAACACTGAAGCTTTCTTT.

Here the CDR3 reads CASSPSADNQPQHF. CDR3 in DNA: TGTGCCAGCTCACCCTCGGCGGATAATCAGCCCCAGCATTTT. This chain links TRBV18 with TRBJ1-5; D remains unclear. CDR3 size: 14 residues. Trimming left V 3 bases short and J 4 bases short, with 10 bases between. Germline CDR1 reads KGHSH; CDR2 reads LQKENI.

For the CDR3, the DNA is TGTGCCAGCCGTCCCCTTAAGACAGGGATGGCCAAAAACATTCAGTACTTC. It codes for CASRPLKTGMAKNIQYF. The gene calls are TRBV27 and TRBJ2-4, with 7 bases aligning to TRBD1. V dropped 8 bases and J dropped 1; count of bases not matched to a gene: 14. From germline, CDR1 is MNHEY and CDR2 SMNVEV (reference sequence). CDR3 size: 17 residues.

The chain combines TRBV7-2 with TRBJ2-7; 11 bases align to TRBD2. V shed 5 bases, J shed 7 bases, and the junction held 7 bases outside the gene matches. This CDR3 contains 14 residues. CDR1 is SGHTA, CDR2 FQGNSA, per germline. The CDR3 sequence is CASSIGTSGREQYF. The CDR3 DNA follows: TGTGCCAGCAGCATAGGGACTAGCGGCAGGGAGCAGTACTTC.

This CDR3 reads CATTGTSYEQYF. The CDR3 DNA reads as TGTGCCACTACAGGGACGTCCTACGAGCAGTACTTC. The chain carries TRBV6-5 and TRBJ2-7, with D perhaps matching TRBD1 (6 bases). The CDR3 has 12 amino acids. Germline-derived CDR1 and CDR2 are MNHEY and SVGAGI. Trimming removed 10 bases at V and 1 base at J, with 11 bases between.

The chain uses TRBV28 and TRBJ2-3; D is unresolved. The V gene's germline CDR1 is MDHEN and CDR2 SYDVKM. The CDR3 length is 16 residues. V gave up 5 bases and J gave up 1 base, with 16 bases separating them. The CDR3 protein is CASSTKQWKGTDTQYF. The CDR3 DNA follows: TGTGCCAGCAGTACAAAACAGTGGAAAGGCACAGATACGCAGTATTTT.

This chain uses TRBV19 with TRBJ2-3, with TRBD2 matching over 11 bases. Per germline, CDR1 LNHDA and CDR2 SQIVND (reference sequence). CDR3 length: 15 amino acids. V lost 5 bases and J lost 2; bases outside the gene matches: 3. In DNA form, the CDR3 reads TGTGCCAGTAGTGGGACTAGCGGACTCACAGATACGCAGTATTTT. It specifies CASSGTSGLTDTQYF.

The chain links TRBV9 to TRBJ2-5, with D hard to call. V was trimmed by 0 bases and J by 2 bases, leaving 8 bases between them. The CDR3 contains 14 residues. Per the germline V gene, CDR1 is SGDLS and CDR2 is YYNGEE. The CDR3: CASSVDLRQETQYF. The CDR3 DNA follows: TGTGCCAGCAGCGTAGATTTGCGGCAAGAGACCCAGTACTTC.

In its sample, this clone was seen once. V is TRBV28 and J is TRBJ1-5, with D maybe TRBD1 (5 bases). The V gene lost 6 bases and the J gene lost 11 bases, with 20 bases spanning the gap. Germline CDR1 MDHEN, CDR2 SYDVKM. This CDR3 is 14 amino acids long. CDR3 DNA sequence: TGTGCCAGCAGCCGCCGGGGCGGGGGGGAGGCCCAGCATTTT. Its protein product is CASSRRGGGEAQHF.

The rearrangement joins TRBV4-2 to TRBJ2-3; no clear D. This CDR3 contains 14 residues. Trimming pared 1 base from V and 5 bases from J, leaving 10 bases between. CDR1 and CDR2 from the germline V gene are LGHNA and YNFKEQ. CDR3 DNA: TGTGCCAGCAGCCAAGGGCTAGAGGTAGATACGCAGTATTTT. Residues: CASSQGLEVDTQYF.

The chain carries TRBV4-1 and TRBJ2-5, with D possibly being TRBD2 (5 bases). The length of the CDR3 is 15 residues. Germline lookup yields CDR1 MGHRA and CDR2 YSYEKL. Trimming removed 0 bases from V and 4 bases from J, with 12 bases in between. The CDR3 coding sequence is TGCGCCAGCAGCCAAGATTTCGGAGGAGCAGAGACCCAGTACTTC. This encodes CASSQDFGGAETQYF.

The chain carries TRBV6-1 and TRBJ1-5, with D possibly TRBD1 on 5 matching bases. Germline-derived CDR1 and CDR2 are MNHNS and SASEGT. This CDR3 comprises 13 residues. V was cut by 2 bases and J by 4 bases, with 6 bases left in between. Here the CDR3 DNA reads TGTGCCAGCAGTGAAACAGGTAATCAGCCCCAGCATTTT. It specifies CASSETGNQPQHF.